A selection of T cell receptor beta chains follows, all from one sample in a study of Graves' ophthalmopathy and Graves' hyperthyroidism. TCRdb called the multiplex PCR reads again in MiXCR, with one record for every CDR3 protein. The sample carries roughly 600,000 distinct CDR3 sequences, approximately 37% recorded once. Sequenced material: peripheral blood or thyroid tissue (not recorded which). Source of these receptors: an adult man with Graves' hyperthyroidism. The CDR3 runs from the conserved cysteine through the conserved F or W. The order of the fields is CDR3 DNA, CDR3 protein, V gene, clone size, J gene, D gene. The D gene is left open where the match is weak. Rows give clone size only sometimes, using once, few, many, or a class for an expanded clone.

CDR3 DNA: TGCAGTGCTACTAGCGGGAGTGAGACCCAGTACTTC
CDR3 protein: CSATSGSETQYF
V gene: TRBV20-1
clone size: many
J gene: TRBJ2-5
D gene: TRBD2

CDR3 DNA: TGTGCCAGCAGTTTAGGGGCGGCCTTCACAGATACGCAGTATTTT
CDR3 protein: CASSLGAAFTDTQYF
V gene: TRBV12-3/TRBV12-4
clone size: few
J gene: TRBJ2-3
D gene: -

CDR3 DNA: TGTGCCAGCAGCACCCGGACAGGTCACAATGAGCAGTTCTTC
CDR3 protein: CASSTRTGHNEQFF
V gene: TRBV9
clone size: -
J gene: TRBJ2-1
D gene: TRBD1

CDR3 DNA: TGTGCCAGCAGTTTCGAGACCAATCAGCCCCAGCATTTT
CDR3 protein: CASSFETNQPQHF
V gene: TRBV2
clone size: many
J gene: TRBJ1-5
D gene: -

CDR3 DNA: TGCAGCGTCACCTTAGGCGGACTATATGGCTACACCTTC
CDR3 protein: CSVTLGGLYGYTF
V gene: TRBV29-1
clone size: -
J gene: TRBJ1-2
D gene: -

CDR3 DNA: TGTGCCAGCAGCTTAGCGGGCAGTAGGCGCTGGGAAAAACTGTTTTTT
CDR3 protein: CASSLAGSRRWEKLFF
V gene: TRBV7-2
clone size: many
J gene: TRBJ1-4
D gene: -

CDR3 DNA: TGTGCCAGCAGTTTATCGGGGACTAGCGCCGCCTACGAGCAGTACTTC
CDR3 protein: CASSLSGTSAAYEQYF
V gene: TRBV27
clone size: -
J gene: TRBJ2-7
D gene: TRBD2

CDR3 DNA: TGTGCCAGCAGTGGGGGCAGGGGCAATCAGCCCCAGCATTTT
CDR3 protein: CASSGGRGNQPQHF
V gene: TRBV2
clone size: many
J gene: TRBJ1-5
D gene: -

CDR3 DNA: TGTGCCAGCAGTGATGTGGCCGGGGAGCTGTTTTTT
CDR3 protein: CASSDVAGELFF
V gene: TRBV2
clone size: few
J gene: TRBJ2-2
D gene: -

CDR3 DNA: TGCGCCAGCAGCCAAGAACCGGTGAACACCGGGAAGCTGTTTTTT
CDR3 protein: CASSQEPVNTGKLFF
V gene: TRBV4-1
clone size: -
J gene: TRBJ2-2
D gene: -

CDR3 DNA: TGCGCCAGCAGCCGCAACACGGAGGGAGCTGGCTACACCTTC
CDR3 protein: CASSRNTEGAGYTF
V gene: TRBV4-1
clone size: -
J gene: TRBJ1-2
D gene: -

CDR3 DNA: TGTGCCAGCATACTCGTAGGGGACCAAGAGACCCAGTACTTC
CDR3 protein: CASILVGDQETQYF
V gene: TRBV7-9
clone size: -
J gene: TRBJ2-5
D gene: -

CDR3 DNA: TGTGCCAGCAGCTTAGGGGTAGCGGGATACGAGCAGTACTTC
CDR3 protein: CASSLGVAGYEQYF
V gene: TRBV13
clone size: many
J gene: TRBJ2-7
D gene: TRBD2

CDR3 DNA: TGTGCCAGCACCCGACCGACAGGGGAGAACACTGAAGCTTTCTTT
CDR3 protein: CASTRPTGENTEAFF
V gene: TRBV11-2
clone size: many
J gene: TRBJ1-1
D gene: TRBD1

CDR3 DNA: TGTGCCAGCAAACAGGGGGATGGCTACACCTTC
CDR3 protein: CASKQGDGYTF
V gene: TRBV19
clone size: -
J gene: TRBJ1-2
D gene: TRBD1

CDR3 DNA: TGTGCCAGCAGTGACAGTCACAATCAGCCCCAGCATTTT
CDR3 protein: CASSDSHNQPQHF
V gene: TRBV2
clone size: many
J gene: TRBJ1-5
D gene: -